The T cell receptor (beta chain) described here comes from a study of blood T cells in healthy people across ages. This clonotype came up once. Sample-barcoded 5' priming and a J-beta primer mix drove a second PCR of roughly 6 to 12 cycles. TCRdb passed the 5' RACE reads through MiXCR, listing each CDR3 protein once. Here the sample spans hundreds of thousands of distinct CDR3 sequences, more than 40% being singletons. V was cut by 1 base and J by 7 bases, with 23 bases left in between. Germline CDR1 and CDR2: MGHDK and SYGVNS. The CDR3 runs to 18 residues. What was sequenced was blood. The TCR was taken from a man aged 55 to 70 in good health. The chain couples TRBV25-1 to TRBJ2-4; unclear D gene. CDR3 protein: CASSEFTGLDDPWNIQYF. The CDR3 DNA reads TGTGCCAGCAGTGAATTTACCGGTCTGGACGACCCTTGGAACATTCAGTACTTC.